These 7 T cell receptor beta chains came from one sample sequenced in a study of blood T cell repertoires in COVID-19. The assay was immunoSEQ multiplex PCR, and TCRdb's table has in-frame clones only and misses some. The top ten hold roughly 8.7% of the sample, which has around 200,000 clones, around four fifths seen once. The sequencing input was peripheral blood. Every receptor here comes from a man in his forties with active or convalescent COVID-19.

The chain is built from TRBV4-2 and TRBJ1-4, with D maybe TRBD1 (5 bases). Trimming left V 0 bases short and J 5 bases short, with 25 bases between. Germline loops: CDR1 LGHNA, CDR2 YNFKEQ. The CDR3 contains 20 residues. The CDR3 DNA sequence: TGTGCCAGCAGCCAAGATAATTTCTTTGCCCAGCAGGGTGGCAATGAAAAACTGTTTTTT. Translated: CASSQDNFFAQQGGNEKLFF.

The rearrangement links TRBV15 to TRBJ2-1; 9 bases are shared with TRBD1. CDR3 length: 16 residues. Germline-derived CDR1 and CDR2 are LNHNV and YYDKDF (reference sequence). Germline trimming cut 3 bases from V and 7 bases from J; bases unmatched to any gene: 10. As DNA, the CDR3 is TGTGCCACCAGCAGGGGAACCGGGACAGGGTGGAATGAGCAGTTCTTC. It translates to CATSRGTGTGWNEQFF.

The gene calls are TRBV7-2 and TRBJ2-7; perhaps TRBD2 as D (6 bases). Germline lookup yields CDR1 SGHTA and CDR2 FQGNSA. V was clipped by 3 bases and J by 2 bases, with 14 bases between them. CDR3 size: 15 residues. CDR3 DNA: TGTGCCAGCAGCTTTGATCTGGCGGGGCCCTACGAGCAGTACTTC. It codes for CASSFDLAGPYEQYF.

V usage is TRBV2 and J usage is TRBJ2-1; 7 bases agree with TRBD1. This CDR3 contains 12 residues. Looked up from germline, CDR1 is SNHLY and CDR2 is FYNNEI. V trimming: 2 bases; J trimming: 15 bases; junction bases outside the gene matches: 7. This chain's CDR3 is CASSERGQHGFF. The DNA for the CDR3 is TGTGCCAGCAGTGAAAGGGGACAGCACGGGTTCTTC.

The chain couples TRBV6-5 to TRBJ1-6, with D uncertain. Trimming pared 0 bases from V and 7 bases from J, leaving 7 bases between. Germline CDR1 and CDR2: MNHEY and SVGAGI. The CDR3 runs to 14 residues. The CDR3: CASSYSEANSPLHF. As DNA, the CDR3 is TGTGCCAGCAGTTACTCTGAGGCGAATTCACCCCTCCACTTT.

This chain joins TRBV19 and TRBJ1-2; 7 bases match TRBD1. The length of the CDR3 is 14 residues. Trimming removed 5 bases from V and 4 bases from J; junction bases left unmatched: 7. Germline CDR1 and CDR2: LNHDA and SQIVND (reference sequence). The CDR3, as DNA: TGTGCCAGTAGTTTACAGGGGACCAGCTATGGCTACACCTTC. This encodes CASSLQGTSYGYTF.

The chain uses TRBV7-8 and TRBJ2-7; TRBD1 agrees at 8 bases. CDR3 size: 14 residues. Germline assignment: CDR1 SGHVS and CDR2 FQNEAQ. Unmatched junction bases numbered 1, after V lost 3 bases and J lost 0 bases. The CDR3 protein is CASSLGQDSYEQYF. CDR3 bases: TGTGCCAGCAGCTTGGGACAGGACTCCTACGAGCAGTACTTC.